This T cell receptor (beta chain) was identified during a study of T cell repertoires in cytomegalovirus infection. The study, taken as a whole, reports: Totalled public TCR beta family frequency picked out people who carried CMV plus the relevant HLA. Within the response measured ex vivo, HLA-C-restricted CMV-specific TCR beta clonotypes were dominant.

TCRdb re-derived calls from the reads in MiXCR, one entry per CDR3 protein. The sample consists of 100,000 or so distinct CDR3 sequences, less than 25% of them appearing once. Ten or more counts support this clonotype. No antigen is known for it. Between the trimmed V and J ends, which lost 5 bases and 4 bases, there was a span of 15 bases. Germline lookup yields CDR1 SGHTA and CDR2 FQGTGA. The CDR3 totals 15 residues. The specimen sequenced was CD8+ T cells from PBMCs. The chain employs TRBV7-3 and TRBJ2-1; TRBD1 is a possible D gene (6 bases). The sequence was obtained from a human donor in good health (CMV status not recorded). Some clones in this sample may be carry-over from other donors' samples. DNA of the CDR3: TGTGCCAGCAGCCATAGTGGCAGGGGTTACAATGAGCAGTTCTTC. It codes for CASSHSGRGYNEQFF.